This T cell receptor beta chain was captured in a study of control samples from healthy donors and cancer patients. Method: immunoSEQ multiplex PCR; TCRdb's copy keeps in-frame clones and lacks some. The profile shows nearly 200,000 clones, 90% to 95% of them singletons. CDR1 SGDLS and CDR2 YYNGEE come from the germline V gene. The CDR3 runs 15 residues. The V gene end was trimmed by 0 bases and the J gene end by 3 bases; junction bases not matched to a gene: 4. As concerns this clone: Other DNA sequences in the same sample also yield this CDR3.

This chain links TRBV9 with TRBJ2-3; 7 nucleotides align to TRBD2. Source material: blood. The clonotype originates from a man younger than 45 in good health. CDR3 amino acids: CASSVAGGGTDTQYF. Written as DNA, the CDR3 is TGTGCCAGCAGCGTAGCGGGGGGAGGGACAGATACGCAGTATTTT.